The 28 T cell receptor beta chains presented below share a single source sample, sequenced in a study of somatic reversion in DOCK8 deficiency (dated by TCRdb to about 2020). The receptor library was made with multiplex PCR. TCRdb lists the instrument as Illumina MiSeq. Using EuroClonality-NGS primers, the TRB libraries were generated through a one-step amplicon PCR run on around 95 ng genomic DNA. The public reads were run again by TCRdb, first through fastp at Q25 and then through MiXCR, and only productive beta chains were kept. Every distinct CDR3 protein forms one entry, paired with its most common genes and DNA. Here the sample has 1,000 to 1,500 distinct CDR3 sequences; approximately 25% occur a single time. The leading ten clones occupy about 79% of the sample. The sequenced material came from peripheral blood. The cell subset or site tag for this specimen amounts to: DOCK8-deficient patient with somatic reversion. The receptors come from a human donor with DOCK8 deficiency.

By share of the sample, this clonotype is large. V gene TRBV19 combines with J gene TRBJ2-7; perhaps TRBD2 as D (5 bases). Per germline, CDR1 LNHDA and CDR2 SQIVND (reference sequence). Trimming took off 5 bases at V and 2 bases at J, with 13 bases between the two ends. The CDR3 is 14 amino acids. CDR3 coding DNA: TGTGCCAGTAGTGACCTTGGGGAGACCTACGAGCAGTACTTC. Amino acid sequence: CASSDLGETYEQYF.

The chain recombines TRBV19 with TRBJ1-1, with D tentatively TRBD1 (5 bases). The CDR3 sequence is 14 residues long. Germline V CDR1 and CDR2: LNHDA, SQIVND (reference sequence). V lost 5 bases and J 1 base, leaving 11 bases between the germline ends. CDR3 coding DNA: TGTGCCAGTAGTCTCCCAGGGACGAACACTGAAGCTTTCTTT. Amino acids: CASSLPGTNTEAFF.

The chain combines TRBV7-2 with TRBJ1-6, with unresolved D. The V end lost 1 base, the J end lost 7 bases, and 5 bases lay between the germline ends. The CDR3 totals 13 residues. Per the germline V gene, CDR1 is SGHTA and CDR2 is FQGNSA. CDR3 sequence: CASSLVENSPLHF. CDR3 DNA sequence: TGTGCCAGCAGCTTAGTTGAGAATTCACCCCTCCACTTT.

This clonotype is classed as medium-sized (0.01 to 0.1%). The CDR3 loop reads CASSQSGQGDTEAFF. DNA for the CDR3: TGCGCCAGCAGTCAATCTGGACAGGGGGACACTGAAGCTTTCTTT. This chain connects TRBV23-1 to TRBJ1-1; 10 bases line up with TRBD1. TRBV23-1 is filed as an ORF, its function uncertain. The CDR3 is 15 amino acids. The V gene end was trimmed by 0 bases and the J gene end by 3 bases; junction bases not matched to a gene: 1.

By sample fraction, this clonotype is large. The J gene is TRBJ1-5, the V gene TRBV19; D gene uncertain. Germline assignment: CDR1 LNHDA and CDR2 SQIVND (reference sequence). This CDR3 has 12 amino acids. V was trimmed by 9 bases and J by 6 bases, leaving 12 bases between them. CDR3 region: CASRTLTQPQHF. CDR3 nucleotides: TGTGCCAGCCGGACCCTCACTCAGCCCCAGCATTTT.

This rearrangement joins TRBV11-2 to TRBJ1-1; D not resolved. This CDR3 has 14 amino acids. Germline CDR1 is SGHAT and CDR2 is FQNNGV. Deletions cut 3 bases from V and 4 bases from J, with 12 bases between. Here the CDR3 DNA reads TGTGCCAGCAGCTTGGCGCTTCTGGGCACTGAAGCTTTCTTT. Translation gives CASSLALLGTEAFF.

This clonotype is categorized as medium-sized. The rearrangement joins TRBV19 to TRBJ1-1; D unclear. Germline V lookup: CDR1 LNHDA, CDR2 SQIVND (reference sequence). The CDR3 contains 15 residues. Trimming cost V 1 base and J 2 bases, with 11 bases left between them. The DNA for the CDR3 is TGTGCCAGTAGTATAGGTGCCCGGGTTAACACTGAAGCTTTCTTT. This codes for CASSIGARVNTEAFF.

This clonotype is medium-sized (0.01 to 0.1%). CDR3 DNA: TGTGCCAGCAGCCCACCCTCCTTATCCTATGGCTACACCTTC. Amino acid sequence: CASSPPSLSYGYTF. V is TRBV7-2 and J is TRBJ1-2; D is undetermined. Per the germline V gene, CDR1 is SGHTA and CDR2 is FQGNSA. Trimming removed 5 bases at V and 4 bases at J, with 14 bases between. The CDR3 contains 14 residues.

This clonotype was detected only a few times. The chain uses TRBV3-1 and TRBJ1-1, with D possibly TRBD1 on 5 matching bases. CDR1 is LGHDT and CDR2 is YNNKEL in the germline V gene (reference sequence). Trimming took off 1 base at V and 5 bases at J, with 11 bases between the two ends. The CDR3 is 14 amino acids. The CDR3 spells CASSQGGGRTEAFF. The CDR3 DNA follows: TGTGCCAGCAGCCAAGGGGGGGGAAGAACTGAAGCTTTCTTT.

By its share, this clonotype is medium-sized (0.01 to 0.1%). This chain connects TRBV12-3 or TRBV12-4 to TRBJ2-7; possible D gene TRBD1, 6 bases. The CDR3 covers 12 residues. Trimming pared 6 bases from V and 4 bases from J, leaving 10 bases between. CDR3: CASRETGYEQYF. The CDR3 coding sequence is TGTGCCAGCAGGGAAACAGGGTACGAGCAGTACTTC.

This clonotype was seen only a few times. In nucleotides, the CDR3 is TGCAGCGTCCTCCTCGCCGGTGAAGCTTTCTTT. Protein: CSVLLAGEAFF. This rearrangement joins TRBV29-1 to TRBJ1-1, with unresolved D. This CDR3 contains 11 residues. V lost 6 bases, J lost 7 bases, and 12 bases lay in between. CDR1 and CDR2 (germline): SQVTM, ANQGSEA.

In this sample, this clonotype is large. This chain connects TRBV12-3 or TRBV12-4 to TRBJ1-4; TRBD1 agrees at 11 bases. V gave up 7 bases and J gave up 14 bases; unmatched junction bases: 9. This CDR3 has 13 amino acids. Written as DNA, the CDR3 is TGTGCCAGCACCCCGGACAGGGGGCGCTCCCTGTTTTTT. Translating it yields CASTPDRGRSLFF.

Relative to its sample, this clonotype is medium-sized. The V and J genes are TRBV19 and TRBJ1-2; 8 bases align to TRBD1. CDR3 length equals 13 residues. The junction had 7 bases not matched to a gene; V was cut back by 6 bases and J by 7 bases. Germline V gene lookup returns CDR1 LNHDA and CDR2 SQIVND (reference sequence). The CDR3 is CASSSRDRSGYTF. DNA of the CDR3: TGTGCCAGTAGCTCCCGGGACAGGAGTGGCTACACCTTC.

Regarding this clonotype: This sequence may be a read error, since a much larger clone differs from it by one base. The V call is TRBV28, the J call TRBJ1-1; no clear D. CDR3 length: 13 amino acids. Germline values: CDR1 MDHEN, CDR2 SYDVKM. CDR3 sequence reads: CACSSTLNTEAFF. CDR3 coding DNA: TGTGCCTGCAGTAGTACGTTGAACACTGAAGCTTTCTTT.

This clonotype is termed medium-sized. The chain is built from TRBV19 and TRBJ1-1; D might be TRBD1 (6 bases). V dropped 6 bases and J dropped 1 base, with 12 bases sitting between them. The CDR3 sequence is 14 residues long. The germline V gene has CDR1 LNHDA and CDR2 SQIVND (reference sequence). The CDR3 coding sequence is TGTGCCAGTAGACAAACGGACAGGAACACTGAAGCTTTCTTT. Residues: CASRQTDRNTEAFF.

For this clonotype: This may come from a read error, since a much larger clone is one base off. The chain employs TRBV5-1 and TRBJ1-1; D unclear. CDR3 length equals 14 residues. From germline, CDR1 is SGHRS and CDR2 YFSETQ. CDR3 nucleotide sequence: TGCGCCAGCAGCTCAACGGTGGGGAACTCTGAAGCTTTCTTT. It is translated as CASSSTVGNSEAFF.

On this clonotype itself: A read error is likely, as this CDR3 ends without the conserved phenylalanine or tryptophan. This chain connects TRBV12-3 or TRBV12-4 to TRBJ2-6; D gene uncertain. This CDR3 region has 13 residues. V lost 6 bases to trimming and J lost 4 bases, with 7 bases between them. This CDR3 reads CASRPSGANVLTL. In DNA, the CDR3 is TGTGCCAGCAGGCCCTCGGGGGCCAACGTCCTGACTCTC.

The CDR3 spells CASSQEWLAADTQYF. The CDR3 DNA follows: TGTGCCAGCAGCCAAGAGTGGCTAGCAGCAGATACGCAGTATTTT. The chain carries TRBV4-2 and TRBJ2-3, with D perhaps matching TRBD2 (5 bases). This CDR3 has 15 amino acids. Per the germline V gene, CDR1 is LGHNA and CDR2 is YNFKEQ. V was cut by 0 bases and J by 4 bases, with 11 bases left in between.

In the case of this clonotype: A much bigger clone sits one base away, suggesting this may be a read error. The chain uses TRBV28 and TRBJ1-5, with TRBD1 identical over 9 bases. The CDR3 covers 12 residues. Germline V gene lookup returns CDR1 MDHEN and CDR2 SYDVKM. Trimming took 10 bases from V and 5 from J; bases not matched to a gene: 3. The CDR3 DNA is TGTGCCATACGACAGGGGGATCAGCCCCAGCATTTT. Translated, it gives CAIRQGDQPQHF.

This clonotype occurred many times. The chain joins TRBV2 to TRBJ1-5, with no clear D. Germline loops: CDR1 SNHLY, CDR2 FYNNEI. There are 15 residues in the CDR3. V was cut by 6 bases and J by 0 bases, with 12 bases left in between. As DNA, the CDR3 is TGTGCCAGCAGGGATCTAACTTATAGCAATCAGCCCCAGCATTTT. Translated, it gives CASRDLTYSNQPQHF.

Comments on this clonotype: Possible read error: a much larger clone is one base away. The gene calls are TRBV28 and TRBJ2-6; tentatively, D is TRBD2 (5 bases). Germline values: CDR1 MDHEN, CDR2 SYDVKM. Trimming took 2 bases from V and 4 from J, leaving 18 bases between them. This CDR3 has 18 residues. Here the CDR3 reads CASSLGPLGRRGANVLTF. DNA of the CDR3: TGTGCCAGCAGTTTAGGGCCGTTGGGCAGGAGGGGGGCCAACGTCCTGACTTTC.

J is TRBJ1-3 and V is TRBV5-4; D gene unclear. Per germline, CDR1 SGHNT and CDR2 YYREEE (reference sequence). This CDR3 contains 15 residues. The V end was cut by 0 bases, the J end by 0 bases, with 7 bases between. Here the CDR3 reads CASSLAKGSGNTIYF. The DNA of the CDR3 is TGTGCCAGCAGCTTGGCCAAAGGCTCTGGAAACACCATATATTTT.

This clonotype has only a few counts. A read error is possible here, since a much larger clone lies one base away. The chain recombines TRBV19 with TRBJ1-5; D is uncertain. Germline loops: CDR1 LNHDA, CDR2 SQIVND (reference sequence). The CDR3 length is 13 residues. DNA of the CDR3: TGTGCCGGTAGTACATATAGCAATCAGCCCCAGCATTTT. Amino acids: CAGSTYSNQPQHF.

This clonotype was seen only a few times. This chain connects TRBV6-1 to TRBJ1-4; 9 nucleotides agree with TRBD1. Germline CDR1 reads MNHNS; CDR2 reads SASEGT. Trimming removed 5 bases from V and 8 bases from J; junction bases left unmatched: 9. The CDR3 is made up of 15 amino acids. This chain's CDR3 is CASSLRDRVWEKLFF. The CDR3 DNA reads TGTGCCAGCAGTCTTCGGGACAGGGTTTGGGAAAAACTGTTTTTT.

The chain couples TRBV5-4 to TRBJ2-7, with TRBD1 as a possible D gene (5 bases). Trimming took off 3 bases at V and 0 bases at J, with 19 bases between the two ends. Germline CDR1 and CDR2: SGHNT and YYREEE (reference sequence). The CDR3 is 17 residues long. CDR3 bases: TGTGCCAGCAGCTCGCACCAGGGTCCACTTTCCTCCTACGAGCAGTACTTC. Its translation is CASSSHQGPLSSYEQYF.

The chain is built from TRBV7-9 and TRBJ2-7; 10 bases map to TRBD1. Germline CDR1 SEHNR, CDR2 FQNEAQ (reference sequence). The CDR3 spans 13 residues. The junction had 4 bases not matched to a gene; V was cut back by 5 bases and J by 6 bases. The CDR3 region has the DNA TGTGCCAGCAGCGCGGACAGGGGGATCGAGCAGTACGTC. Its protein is CASSADRGIEQYV.

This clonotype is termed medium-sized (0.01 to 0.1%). CDR3 loop: CAWRWGTGELFF. CDR3 DNA: TGTGCCTGGAGGTGGGGCACCGGGGAGCTGTTTTTT. This chain uses TRBV30 with TRBJ2-2; D uncertain. There are 12 residues in the CDR3. Germline V gene sequence: CDR1 GTSNPN, CDR2 SVGIG (reference sequence). V was shortened by 3 bases and J by 4 bases, with 6 bases between the two germline ends.

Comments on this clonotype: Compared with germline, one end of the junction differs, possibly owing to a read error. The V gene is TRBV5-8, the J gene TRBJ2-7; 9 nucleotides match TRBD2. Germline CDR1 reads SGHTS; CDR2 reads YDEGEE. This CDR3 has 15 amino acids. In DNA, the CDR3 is TGCGCCAGCAGCTTGCTAGCGGGGCGGAGCTACGAGCAGTACTTC. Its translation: CASSLLAGRSYEQYF.